The next 23 T cell receptor beta chains were all read from a single sample in a study of patients and donors after allogeneic stem cell transplantation. Each CDR3 protein gets one entry after TCRdb re-called the RT-PCR reads with MiXCR. Altogether some 200,000 distinct CDR3 sequences are present, about 40% being singletons, with the ten largest covering 25% to 35%. Source material: blood, either unsorted or a sorted T cell fraction (not recorded which). These receptors were obtained from a human donor who was either an allogeneic HSCT recipient or a stem cell or donor lymphocyte infusion donor (not recorded which). It is not recorded whose cells these are; they may come from a transplant donor.

The chain recombines TRBV3-1 with TRBJ2-7, with 8 nucleotides matching TRBD2. Germline lookup yields CDR1 LGHDT and CDR2 YNNKEL (reference sequence). This CDR3 is 14 amino acids long. Trimming at V came to 1 base and at J to 2 bases, leaving 1 base not matched to a gene. This CDR3 is CASSQAGGTYEQYF. In DNA form, the CDR3 reads TGTGCCAGCAGCCAAGCGGGGGGGACCTACGAGCAGTACTTC.

The genes are TRBV3-1 and TRBJ2-7, with TRBD2 identical over 14 bases. Unmatched junction bases numbered 8, after V lost 6 bases and J lost 7 bases. CDR1 and CDR2 from the germline V gene are LGHDT and YNNKEL (reference sequence). This CDR3 region has 15 residues. CDR3 sequence (DNA): TGTGCCAGCAGGGGGACTAGCGGGAGACCAGAGGAGCAGTACTTC. This sequence encodes CASRGTSGRPEEQYF.

This clonotype was recorded once. This rearrangement joins TRBV5-4 to TRBJ1-2; TRBD1 matches at 7 bases. The trim removed 2 bases at V and 4 bases at J, leaving 11 bases unmatched. The CDR3 length is 16 residues. Germline CDR1 is SGHNT and CDR2 is YYREEE (reference sequence). The CDR3 sequence is CASSFFYRGAAYGYTF. The CDR3 region has the DNA TGTGCCAGCAGCTTTTTTTACAGGGGCGCCGCCTATGGCTACACCTTC.

The rearrangement links TRBV9 to TRBJ1-2, with D uncertain. Germline V lookup: CDR1 SGDLS, CDR2 YYNGEE. V lost 3 bases, J lost 8 bases, and 11 bases lay in between. The CDR3 spans 12 residues. The CDR3 is CASSGTGGGYTF. The CDR3 DNA reads TGTGCCAGCAGCGGCACGGGCGGGGGCTACACCTTC.

The rearrangement links TRBV4-3 to TRBJ1-3, with D possibly matching TRBD1 (5 bases). This CDR3 is 18 amino acids long. Germline CDR1 reads LGHNA; CDR2 reads YSLEER. Trimming removed 0 bases at V and 0 bases at J, with 15 bases between. CDR3 bases: TGCGCCAGCAGCCAAGATCTGGCGGGACCACTCTCTGGAAACACCATATATTTT. Its translation is CASSQDLAGPLSGNTIYF.

This sequence joins TRBV11-2 and TRBJ1-1; 8 bases are a match to TRBD1. V gave up 5 bases and J gave up 4 bases; unmatched junction bases: 6. The CDR3 loop spans 14 amino acids. CDR1 and CDR2 from the germline V gene are SGHAT and FQNNGV. CDR3 nucleotides: TGTGCCAGCAGCGTAACAGGGGGTGGCACTGAAGCTTTCTTT. It is translated as CASSVTGGGTEAFF.

This sequence joins TRBV6-5 and TRBJ1-3; tentative D call: TRBD1 (6 bases). Germline V CDR1 and CDR2: MNHEY, SVGAGI. This CDR3 contains 16 residues. Trimming stripped 6 bases from V and 3 bases from J, with 18 bases between. In DNA form, the CDR3 reads TGTGCCAGCAGCGCTCGGGGGCGAGTATTTGGAAACACCATATATTTT. This translates into CASSARGRVFGNTIYF.

The chain has TRBV4-2 and TRBJ1-3, with unresolved D. Germline-derived CDR1 and CDR2 are LGHNA and YNFKEQ. Trimming cost V 0 bases and J 2 bases, with 11 bases left between them. This CDR3 has 16 amino acids. For the CDR3, the DNA is TGTGCCAGCAGCCAAGATGAAGCGGCCCCTGGAAACACCATATATTTT. Residues: CASSQDEAAPGNTIYF.

The V call is TRBV6-2 or TRBV6-3, the J call TRBJ1-1; no clear D gene. This CDR3 region has 12 residues. With 0 bases removed from V and 1 base from J, the gap between germline ends came to 0 bases. From germline, CDR1 is MNHEY and CDR2 SVGEGT. CDR3 in DNA: TGTGCCAGCAGTTACTCGAACACTGAAGCTTTCTTT. Translated: CASSYSNTEAFF.

This clonotype appeared a few times. CDR3 residues: CASSPSGTGELFF. The CDR3 coding sequence is TGTGCCAGCAGTCCCTCCGGAACCGGGGAGCTGTTTTTT. The chain recombines TRBV27 with TRBJ2-2, with D hard to call. V shed 5 bases and J shed 5 bases, with 9 bases lying between them. Germline values: CDR1 MNHEY, CDR2 SMNVEV (reference sequence). The CDR3 totals 13 residues.

The chain recombines TRBV9 with TRBJ1-2; D gene unclear. The CDR3 extends over 17 amino acids. Trimming shortened V by 3 bases and J by 2 bases, and 20 bases separated the two germline ends. The V gene's germline CDR1 is SGDLS and CDR2 YYNGEE. The CDR3 spells CASSESRRRNGNYGYTF. The CDR3 nucleotides are TGTGCCAGCAGCGAATCCCGGCGACGGAATGGGAACTATGGCTACACCTTC.

The table lists this clonotype with a few counts. This chain joins TRBV21-1 and TRBJ1-1; TRBD1 is taken as the D call from the table, unchecked against the DNA. TRBV21-1 is reported as a pseudogene. The length of the CDR3 is 17 residues. The CDR3 nucleotides read TGTGCCAGCCGGCAGGGGACAGGGGGTAAGATGAACACTGAAGCTTTCTTT. This sequence encodes CASRQGTGGKMNTEAFF.

The rearrangement joins TRBV7-6 to TRBJ2-7, with 16 bases identical to TRBD2. The CDR3 has 20 amino acids. The V and J ends lost 0 bases and 0 bases, in that order; junction bases with no gene match: 8. Germline CDR1 reads SGHVS; CDR2 reads FNYEAQ. The CDR3 region is CASSLAGAGLAGGFSYEQYF. CDR3 DNA: TGTGCCAGCAGCTTAGCGGGTGCGGGACTAGCGGGAGGGTTCTCCTACGAGCAGTACTTC.

Turning to this clonotype: At one end, the junction sequence differs from germline, possibly due to a read error. This chain connects TRBV12-3 or TRBV12-4 to TRBJ1-4; possible D gene TRBD1, 5 bases. The CDR3 has 14 amino acids. CDR3 loop: CASSPFGGSEELFF. Here the CDR3 DNA reads TGTGCCAGCAGTCCCTTCGGGGGAAGTGAAGAACTGTTTTTT.

V gene TRBV2 combines with J gene TRBJ2-4; the match to TRBD2 covers 10 bases. There are 16 residues in the CDR3. The V and J ends lost 4 bases and 0 bases, in that order; junction bases with no gene match: 3. Germline V lookup: CDR1 SNHLY, CDR2 FYNNEI. Here the CDR3 DNA reads TGTGCCAGCAGTGGTGGGACTAGCGTAGCCAAAAACATTCAGTACTTC. It translates to CASSGGTSVAKNIQYF. Supplemented by reference TRBV2 and TRBJ2-4, the full variable domain reads EPEVTQTPSHQVTQMGQEVILRCVPISNHLYFYWYRQILGQKVEFLVSFYNNEISEKSEIFDDQFSVERPDGSNFTLKIRSTKLEDSAMYFCASSGGTSVAKNIQYFGAGTRLSVL.

This clonotype came up a few times. The chain couples TRBV7-9 to TRBJ1-1; D unresolved. V gave up 1 base and J gave up 1 base, with 7 bases separating them. Germline CDR1 and CDR2: SEHNR and FQNEAQ (reference sequence). The CDR3 sequence is 14 residues long. Here the CDR3 reads CASSLGRWNTEAFF. The CDR3 DNA is TGTGCCAGCAGCTTAGGACGGTGGAACACTGAAGCTTTCTTT.

The chain recombines TRBV7-2 with TRBJ2-1, with D unclear. The CDR3 is made up of 16 amino acids. V lost 3 bases and J lost 6, with 18 bases in between. The germline gives CDR1 SGHTA, CDR2 FQGNSA. The CDR3 is CASSFWASVWTNEQFF. The CDR3 DNA sequence: TGTGCCAGCAGCTTCTGGGCCTCGGTTTGGACCAATGAGCAGTTCTTC.

The chain carries TRBV7-3 and TRBJ1-5; 9 bases align to TRBD1. Trimming removed 3 bases from V and 5 bases from J; junction bases left unmatched: 11. The CDR3 consists of 17 residues. Germline CDR1 SGHTA, CDR2 FQGTGA. CDR3: CASSFRTGEPPDQPQHF. The CDR3 region has the DNA TGTGCCAGCAGCTTCCGGACAGGGGAACCTCCGGATCAGCCCCAGCATTTT.

This chain links TRBV12-3 or TRBV12-4 with TRBJ2-1; a possible D gene is TRBD2 (5 bases). This CDR3 has 13 residues. The V and J ends lost 5 bases and 3 bases respectively, with 8 bases between them. CDR3 sequence reads: CASSPGVYNEQFF. In nucleotides, the CDR3 is TGTGCCAGCAGTCCCGGGGTCTACAATGAGCAGTTCTTC.

This chain uses TRBV6-1 with TRBJ2-5, with D possibly matching TRBD2 (6 bases). The length of the CDR3 is 13 residues. Germline V gives CDR1 MNHNS, CDR2 SASEGT. Trimming removed 6 bases at V and 2 bases at J, with 10 bases between. CDR3 amino acids: CASRSGVQETQYF. CDR3 bases: TGTGCCAGCAGGTCGGGAGTGCAAGAGACCCAGTACTTC.

This chain links TRBV5-5 with TRBJ1-1; D gene ambiguous. The CDR3 runs 15 residues. V was trimmed by 4 bases and J by 7 bases, leaving 20 bases between them. Germline V CDR1 and CDR2: SGHKS, YYEKEE (reference sequence). CDR3 nucleotide sequence: TGTGCCAGCAGCCCCAACATGAAGGCCCGGGGTGAAGCTTTCTTT. Encoded protein: CASSPNMKARGEAFF. The entire variable domain, with the rest obtained from reference TRBV5-5 and TRBJ1-1, is as follows: DAGVTQSPTHLIKTRGQQVTLRCSPISGHKSVSWYQQVLGQGPQFIFQYYEKEERGRGNFPDRFSARQFPNYSSELNVNALLLGDSALYLCASSPNMKARGEAFFGQGTRLTVV.

The V gene is TRBV20-1, the J gene TRBJ1-1, with 7 bases aligning to TRBD1. This CDR3 contains 14 residues. Germline V lookup: CDR1 DFQATT, CDR2 SNEGSKA (reference sequence). Trimming cost V 3 bases and J 3 bases; bases outside gene matches: 7. CDR3 loop: CSARADREYTEAFF. CDR3 DNA sequence: TGCAGTGCTAGGGCTGACAGGGAATACACTGAAGCTTTCTTT.

This clonotype turned up a few times. This chain uses TRBV4-3 with TRBJ2-3; 8 nucleotides agree with TRBD2. The CDR3 runs to 17 residues. Trimming cost V 0 bases and J 7 bases; bases outside gene matches: 12. From germline, CDR1 is LGHNA and CDR2 YSLEER. The CDR3 reads CASSQDVAGGTPNTQYF. The CDR3 DNA is TGCGCCAGCAGCCAAGATGTCGCGGGAGGTACCCCTAATACGCAGTATTTT.